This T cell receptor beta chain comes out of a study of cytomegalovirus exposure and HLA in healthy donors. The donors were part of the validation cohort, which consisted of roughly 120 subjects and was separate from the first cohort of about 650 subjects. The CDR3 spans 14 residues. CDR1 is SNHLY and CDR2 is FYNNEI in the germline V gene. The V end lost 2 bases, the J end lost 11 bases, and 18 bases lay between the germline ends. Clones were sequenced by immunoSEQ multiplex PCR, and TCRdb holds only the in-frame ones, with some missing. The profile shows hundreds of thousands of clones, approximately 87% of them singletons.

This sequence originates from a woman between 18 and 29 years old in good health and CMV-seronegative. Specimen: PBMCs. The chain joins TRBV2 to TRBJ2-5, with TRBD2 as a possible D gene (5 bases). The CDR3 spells CASSELPRGQVQYF. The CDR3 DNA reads TGTGCCAGCAGTGAACTCCCCCGAGGGCAGGTTCAGTACTTC.